This T cell receptor beta chain was sequenced in a study of blood T cell repertoires in COVID-19. About the research overall: Both acute and convalescent COVID-19 samples were obtained from the United States, Italy and Spain. Sources were T cells, B-cell-depleted T cells, or PBMCs; the material itself was cDNA or gDNA.

The germline V and J ends were trimmed by 2 bases and 8 bases, with 17 bases remaining between them. This CDR3 has 15 residues. Germline lookup yields CDR1 SGHRS and CDR2 YFSETQ. In the original analysis: Nucleated cell number was recorded as an estimate derived from reference gene primer amplification. Sequencing was performed with immunoSEQ multiplex PCR; in TCRdb, only in-frame clones are kept and a portion is missing. V, J and clone size derive from that table, while D and trimming were established from the DNA sequence. The data show around 190,000 clones, over 75% seen once. The material sequenced was peripheral blood. The chain carries TRBV5-1 and TRBJ2-1; unclear D gene. The TCR was taken from a man aged 50-59 years with COVID-19, enrolled during active disease. This chain's CDR3 is CASSLVNPHIHEQFF. Written as DNA, the CDR3 is TGCGCCAGCAGCTTAGTTAACCCCCACATCCATGAGCAGTTCTTC.